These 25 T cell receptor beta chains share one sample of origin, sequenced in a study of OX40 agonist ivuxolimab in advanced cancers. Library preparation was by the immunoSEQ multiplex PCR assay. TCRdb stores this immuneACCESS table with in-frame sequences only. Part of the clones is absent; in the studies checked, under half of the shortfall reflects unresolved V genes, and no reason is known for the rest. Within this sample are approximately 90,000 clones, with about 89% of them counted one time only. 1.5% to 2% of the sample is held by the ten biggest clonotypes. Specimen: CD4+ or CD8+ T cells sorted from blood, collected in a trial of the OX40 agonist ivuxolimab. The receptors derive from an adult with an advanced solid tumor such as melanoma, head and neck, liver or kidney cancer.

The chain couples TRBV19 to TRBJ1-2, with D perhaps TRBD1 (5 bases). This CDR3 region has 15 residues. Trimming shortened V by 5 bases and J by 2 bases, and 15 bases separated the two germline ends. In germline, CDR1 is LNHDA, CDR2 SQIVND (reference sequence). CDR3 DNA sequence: TGTGCCAGTAGTTCAAAGGTGACAGAAAACTATGGCTACACCTTC. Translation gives CASSSKVTENYGYTF.

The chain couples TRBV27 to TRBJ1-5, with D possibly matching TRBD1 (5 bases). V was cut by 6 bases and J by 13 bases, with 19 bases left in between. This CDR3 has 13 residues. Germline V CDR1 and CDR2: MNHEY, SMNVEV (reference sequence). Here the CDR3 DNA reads TGTGCCAGCAGCCTTTACGCCACGGGGCCTCAGCATTTT. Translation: CASSLYATGPQHF.

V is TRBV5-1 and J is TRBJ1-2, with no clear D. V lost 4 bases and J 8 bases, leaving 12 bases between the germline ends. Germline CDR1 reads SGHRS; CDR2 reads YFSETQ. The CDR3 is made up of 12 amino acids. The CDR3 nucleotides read TGCGCCAGCAGCCTCCCCCAGGACGGCTACACCTTC. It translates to CASSLPQDGYTF.

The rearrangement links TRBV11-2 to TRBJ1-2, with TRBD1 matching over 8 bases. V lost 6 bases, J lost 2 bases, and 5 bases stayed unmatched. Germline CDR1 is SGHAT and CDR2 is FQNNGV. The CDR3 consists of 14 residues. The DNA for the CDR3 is TGTGCCAGCAGACCCGGACAGGGCAACTATGGCTACACCTTC. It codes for CASRPGQGNYGYTF. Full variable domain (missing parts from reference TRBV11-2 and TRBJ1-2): EAGVAQSPRYKIIEKRQSVAFWCNPISGHATLYWYQQILGQGPKLLIQFQNNGVVDDSQLPKDRFSAERLKGVDSTLKIQPAKLEDSAVYLCASRPGQGNYGYTFGSGTRLTVV.

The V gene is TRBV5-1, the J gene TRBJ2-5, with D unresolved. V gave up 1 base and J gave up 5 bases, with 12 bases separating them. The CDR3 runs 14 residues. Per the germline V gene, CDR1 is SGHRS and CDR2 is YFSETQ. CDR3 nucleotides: TGCGCCAGCAGCTTGATCGGGCTTGGGGAGACCCAGTACTTC. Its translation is CASSLIGLGETQYF.

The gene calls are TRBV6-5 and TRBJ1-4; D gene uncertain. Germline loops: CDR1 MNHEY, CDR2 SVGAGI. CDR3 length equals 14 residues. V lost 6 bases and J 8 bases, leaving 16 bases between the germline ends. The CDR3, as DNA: TGTGCCAGCAGACCCGCTACTAGAGTCGAAAAACTGTTTTTT. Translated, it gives CASRPATRVEKLFF.

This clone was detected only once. The CDR3: CASSPSGRGSGNTIYF. CDR3 nucleotide sequence: TGCGCCAGCAGCCCTAGTGGCCGCGGCTCTGGAAACACCATATATTTT. The rearrangement uses TRBV4-1 and TRBJ1-3, with D unresolved. V was shortened by 4 bases and J by 0 bases, with 13 bases between the two germline ends. The CDR3 runs 16 residues. Germline V gives CDR1 MGHRA, CDR2 YSYEKL.

CDR3 nucleotide sequence: TGCGCCAGCAGCTTACAGGGGGCATCCTCTGGAAACACCATATATTTT. It is translated as CASSLQGASSGNTIYF. The V and J genes are TRBV5-1 and TRBJ1-3, with 9 bases that match TRBD1. Germline V CDR1 and CDR2: SGHRS, YFSETQ. Unmatched junction bases numbered 3, after V lost 2 bases and J lost 0 bases. The CDR3 loop spans 16 amino acids.

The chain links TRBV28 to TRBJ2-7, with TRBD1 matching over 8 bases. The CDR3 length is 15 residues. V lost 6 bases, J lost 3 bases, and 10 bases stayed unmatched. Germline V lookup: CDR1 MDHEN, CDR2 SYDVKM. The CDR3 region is CASSPTVQGGYEQYF. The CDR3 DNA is TGTGCCAGCAGCCCCACGGTACAGGGGGGCTACGAGCAGTACTTC.

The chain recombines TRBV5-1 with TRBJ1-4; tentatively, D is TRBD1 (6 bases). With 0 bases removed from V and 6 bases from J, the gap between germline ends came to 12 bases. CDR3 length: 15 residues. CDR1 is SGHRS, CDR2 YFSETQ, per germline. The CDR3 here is CASSLGQVGDEKLFF. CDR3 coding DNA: TGCGCCAGCAGCTTGGGACAGGTGGGGGATGAAAAACTGTTTTTT.

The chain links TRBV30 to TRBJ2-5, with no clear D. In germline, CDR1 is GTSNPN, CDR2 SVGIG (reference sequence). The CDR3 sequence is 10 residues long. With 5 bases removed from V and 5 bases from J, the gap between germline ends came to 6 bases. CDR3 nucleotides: TGTGCCTGGGGCGAGGAGACCCAGTACTTC. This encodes CAWGEETQYF. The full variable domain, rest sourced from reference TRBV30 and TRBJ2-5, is SQTIHQWPATLVQPVGSPLSLECTVEGTSNPNLYWYRQAAGRGLQLLFYSVGIGQISSEVPQNLSASRPQDRQFILSSKKLLLSDSGFYLCAWGEETQYFGPGTRLLVL.

The CDR3 DNA reads as TGTGCCAGCAGCTTAGGGACTAGCGGAAAAGAGACCCAGTACTTC. Translated, it gives CASSLGTSGKETQYF. This chain uses TRBV11-1 with TRBJ2-5, with 10 bases lining up with TRBD2. Germline V CDR1 and CDR2: SGHAT, FQDESV (reference sequence). The CDR3 loop spans 15 amino acids. With 1 base clipped from V and 3 bases from J, the junction kept 2 bases outside the gene matches.

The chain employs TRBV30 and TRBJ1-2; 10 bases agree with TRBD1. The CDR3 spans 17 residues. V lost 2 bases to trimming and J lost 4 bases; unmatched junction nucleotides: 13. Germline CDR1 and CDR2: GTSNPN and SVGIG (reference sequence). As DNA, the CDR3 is TGTGCCTGGAGTCGGGCTCGGACAGGGGGTGGCTTCTATGGCTACACCTTC. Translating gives CAWSRARTGGGFYGYTF.

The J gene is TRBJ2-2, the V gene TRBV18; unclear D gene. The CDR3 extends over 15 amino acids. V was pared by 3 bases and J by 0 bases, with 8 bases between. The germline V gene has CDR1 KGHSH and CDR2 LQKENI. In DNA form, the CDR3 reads TGTGCCAGCTCACCTACAGTAGCGAACACCGGGGAGCTGTTTTTT. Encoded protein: CASSPTVANTGELFF.

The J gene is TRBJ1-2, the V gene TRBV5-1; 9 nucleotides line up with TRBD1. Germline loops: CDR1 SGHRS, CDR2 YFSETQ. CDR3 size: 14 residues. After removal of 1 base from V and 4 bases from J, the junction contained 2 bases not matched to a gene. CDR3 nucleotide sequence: TGCGCCAGCAGCTTGCAGGACAGGGGCTATGGCTACACCTTC. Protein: CASSLQDRGYGYTF.

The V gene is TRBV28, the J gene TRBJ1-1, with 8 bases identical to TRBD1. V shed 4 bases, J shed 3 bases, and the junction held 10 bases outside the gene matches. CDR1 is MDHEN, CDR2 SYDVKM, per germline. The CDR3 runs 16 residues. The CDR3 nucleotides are TGTGCCAGCAGTTCGGCCCCCGGACAGGGCTACACTGAAGCTTTCTTT. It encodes CASSSAPGQGYTEAFF. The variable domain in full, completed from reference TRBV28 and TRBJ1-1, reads DVKVTQSSRYLVKRTGEKVFLECVQDMDHENMFWYRQDPGLGLRLIYFSYDVKMKEKGDIPEGYSVSREKKERFSLILESASTNQTSMYLCASSSAPGQGYTEAFFGQGTRLTVV.

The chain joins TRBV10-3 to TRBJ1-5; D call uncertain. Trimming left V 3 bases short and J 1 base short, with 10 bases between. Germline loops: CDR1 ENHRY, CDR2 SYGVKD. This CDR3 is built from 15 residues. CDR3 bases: TGTGCCATCAGTGACGCGGGGAAGAGCAATCAGCCCCAGCATTTT. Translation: CAISDAGKSNQPQHF.

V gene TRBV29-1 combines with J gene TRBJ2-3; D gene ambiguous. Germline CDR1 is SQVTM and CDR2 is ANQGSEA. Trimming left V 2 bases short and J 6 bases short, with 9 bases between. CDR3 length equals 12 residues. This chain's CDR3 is CSVEKSSDTQYF. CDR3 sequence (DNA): TGCAGCGTTGAAAAGAGTTCCGATACGCAGTATTTT.

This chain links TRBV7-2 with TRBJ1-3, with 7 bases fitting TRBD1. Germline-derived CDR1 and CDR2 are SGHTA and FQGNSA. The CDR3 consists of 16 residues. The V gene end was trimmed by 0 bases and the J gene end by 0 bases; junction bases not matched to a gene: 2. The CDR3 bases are TGTGCCAGCAGCTTAGCCGGGACAGCCTCTGGAAACACCATATATTTT. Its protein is CASSLAGTASGNTIYF.

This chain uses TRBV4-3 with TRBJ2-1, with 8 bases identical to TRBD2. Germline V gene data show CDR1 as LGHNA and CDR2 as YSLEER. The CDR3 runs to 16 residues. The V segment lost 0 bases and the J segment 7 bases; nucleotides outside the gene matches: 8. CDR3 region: CASSQDSAGGGNEQFF. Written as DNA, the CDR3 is TGCGCCAGCAGCCAAGATTCGGCGGGGGGAGGGAATGAGCAGTTCTTC.

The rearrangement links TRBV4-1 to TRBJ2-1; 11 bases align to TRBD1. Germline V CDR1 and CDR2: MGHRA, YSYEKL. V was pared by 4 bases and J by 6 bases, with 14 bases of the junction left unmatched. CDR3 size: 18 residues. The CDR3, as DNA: TGCGCCAGCAGCCGAGGACAGGGGGCGATCCGGAGAACCAATGAGCAGTTCTTC. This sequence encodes CASSRGQGAIRRTNEQFF.

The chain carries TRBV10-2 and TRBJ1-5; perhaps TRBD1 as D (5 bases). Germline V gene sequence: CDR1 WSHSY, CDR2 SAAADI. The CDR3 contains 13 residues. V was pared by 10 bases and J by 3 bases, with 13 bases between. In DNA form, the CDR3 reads TGCGCCACCCGGGACGGCGACAATCAGCCCCAGCATTTT. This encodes CATRDGDNQPQHF.

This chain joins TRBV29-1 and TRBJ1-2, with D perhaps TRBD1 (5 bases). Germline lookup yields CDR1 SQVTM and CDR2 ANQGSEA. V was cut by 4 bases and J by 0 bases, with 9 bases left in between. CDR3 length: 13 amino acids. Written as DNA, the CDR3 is TGCAGCGTTGTCGACAGCCCTAACTATGGCTACACCTTC. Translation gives CSVVDSPNYGYTF.

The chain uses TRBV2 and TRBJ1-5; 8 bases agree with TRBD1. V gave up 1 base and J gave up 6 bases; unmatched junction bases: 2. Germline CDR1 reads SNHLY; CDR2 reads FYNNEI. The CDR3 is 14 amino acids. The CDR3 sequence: CASSEGQGIQPQHF. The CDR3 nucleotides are TGTGCCAGCAGTGAAGGACAGGGGATTCAGCCCCAGCATTTT.

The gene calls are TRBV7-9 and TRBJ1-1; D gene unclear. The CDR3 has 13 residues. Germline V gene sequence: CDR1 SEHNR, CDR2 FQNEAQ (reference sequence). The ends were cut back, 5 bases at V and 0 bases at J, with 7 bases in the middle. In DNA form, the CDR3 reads TGTGCCAGCAGCGACCAGGTGAACACTGAAGCTTTCTTT. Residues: CASSDQVNTEAFF.